This is a list of T cell receptor beta chains from one sample in a study of cytomegalovirus exposure and HLA in healthy donors. Some clones are missing from TCRdb's copy, which holds only in-frame ones; the method was immunoSEQ multiplex PCR. The sample shows roughly 100,000 clones, 75% to 85% of them seen only once. Specimen: PBMCs. All receptors come from a man aged 18 to 30 in good health and CMV-seropositive. Both conserved end residues are part of each CDR3. D genes are given only for firm matches. The size entry is marked missing in some rows and otherwise reads once, few, many or a size class.

TRBV6-5	-	-	TRBJ1-2	TGTGCCAGCAGGTCGGACAGCTATGGCTACACCTTC	CASRSDSYGYTF
TRBV5-4	TRBD2	-	TRBJ2-5	TGTGCCAGCAGCCTCTCCGGGACTAGCGGGCCTATAAGGGAGACCCAGTACTTC	CASSLSGTSGPIRETQYF
TRBV7-9	-	once	TRBJ1-2	TGTGCCAGCAGCCTACCAGGACAATGGAATGGCTACACCTTC	CASSLPGQWNGYTF
TRBV6-1	TRBD1	-	TRBJ1-2	TGTGCCAGCAGTGCCCCCGGGACAGTGAGGGGCTACACCTTC	CASSAPGTVRGYTF
TRBV27	TRBD1	-	TRBJ2-3	TGTGCCAGCAGTCCAGGGACAGGGGGCCTCACAGATACGCAGTATTTT	CASSPGTGGLTDTQYF
TRBV27	-	-	TRBJ1-5	TGTGCCAGCGGGGGGATAGGTAGCAATCAGCCCCAGCATTTT	CASGGIGSNQPQHF
TRBV7-9	TRBD2	-	TRBJ2-5	TGTGCCAGCAGCTTGACCGGGACGGGGGGGGAGACCCAGTACTTC	CASSLTGTGGETQYF
TRBV20-1	-	-	TRBJ2-7	TGCAGTGCTAGGCGGCTGGACGAGCAGTACTTC	CSARRLDEQYF
TRBV6-1	TRBD1	-	TRBJ2-7	TGTGCCAGCAGTGTCAAACAGGGGGCCGGCGAGCAGTACTTC	CASSVKQGAGEQYF
TRBV28	TRBD1	-	TRBJ1-4	TGTGCCAGCAGTACAACAGGGGGCTCGGCTGAAAAACTGTTTTTT	CASSTTGGSAEKLFF
TRBV19	TRBD1	-	TRBJ1-5	TGTGCCAGTAGTATGACAGGGTATAGCAATCAGCCCCAGCATTTT	CASSMTGYSNQPQHF
TRBV30	-	-	TRBJ2-1	TGTGCCTGGAGTGTACCCTCCGCGGGGCTCAATGAGCAGTTCTTC	CAWSVPSAGLNEQFF
TRBV9	TRBD1	-	TRBJ2-2	TGTGCCAGCAGCGTAGGCACAGGGGGCTTGGCCGGGGAGCTGTTTTTT	CASSVGTGGLAGELFF
TRBV4-2	-	-	TRBJ2-3	TGTGCCAGCAGCCAAGTGGAGGCAGATACGCAGTATTTT	CASSQVEADTQYF
TRBV10-3	-	-	TRBJ1-1	TGTGCCATCAGTGACTTTGACAGGGAAGCTTTCTTT	CAISDFDREAFF
TRBV27	-	few	TRBJ2-3	TGTGCCAGCAGTGGTTTGAGGGGCACAGATACGCAGTATTTT	CASSGLRGTDTQYF
TRBV6-1	TRBD1	-	TRBJ2-5	TGTGCCAGCCCCGAGACAGGGGGGGATCAAGAGACCCAGTACTTC	CASPETGGDQETQYF
TRBV30	TRBD1	-	TRBJ1-4	TGTGCCTGGACGCGAGCAGGGGGTGAAAAACTGTTTTTT	CAWTRAGGEKLFF
TRBV27	-	-	TRBJ2-1	TGTGCCAGCAAATCTGAAGGGGCCTCCTACAATGAGCAGTTCTTC	CASKSEGASYNEQFF
TRBV6-5	-	-	TRBJ1-6	TGTGCCAGCAGTTACAGCCAGGGCAGATCACCCCTCCACTTT	CASSYSQGRSPLHF
TRBV19	-	few	TRBJ1-5	TGTGCCAGTAGTACCCCGCCCCATTCGGAGCCCCAGCATTTT	CASSTPPHSEPQHF
TRBV20-1	-	-	TRBJ2-3	TGCAGTGCTACTAGCACAGATACGCAGTATTTT	CSATSTDTQYF
TRBV9	-	-	TRBJ1-2	TGTGCCAGCAGCGTAGGTGGGACACAGATCGACCCCTATGGCTACACCTTC	CASSVGGTQIDPYGYTF
TRBV30	TRBD1	once	TRBJ2-1	TGTGCCTGGAACTCGGACAGGGTAAGCAATGAGCAGTTCTTC	CAWNSDRVSNEQFF
TRBV10-3	TRBD1	-	TRBJ1-1	TGTGCCATCAGTGACAGGGGGCAGGGTGAAGCTTTCTTT	CAISDRGQGEAFF
TRBV5-1	-	once	TRBJ1-1	TGCGCCAGCAGCTTGGGGCGGGCCAACACTGAAGCTTTCTTT	CASSLGRANTEAFF
TRBV9	-	-	TRBJ2-1	TGTGCCAGCAGCGTAGGGGCGGAGCAGTTCTTC	CASSVGAEQFF
TRBV9	-	-	TRBJ2-6	TGTGCCAGCAGCGTAGGAACTGGCTCTGGGGCCAACGTCCTGACTTTC	CASSVGTGSGANVLTF
TRBV27	TRBD1	few	TRBJ1-6	TGTGCCAGCAGTATAAGCGACAGGGGGCCCTATAATTCACCCCTCCACTTT	CASSISDRGPYNSPLHF
TRBV19	-	few	TRBJ1-6	TGTGCCAGTAGTCGGGGACTTAATTCACCCCTCCACTTT	CASSRGLNSPLHF
TRBV10-3	-	-	TRBJ1-6	TGTGCCATCAGTGTAGCCAGGGGCAAGGAAATAGCGGGGGAATCACCCCTCCACTTT	CAISVARGKEIAGESPLHF
TRBV28	-	-	TRBJ2-1	TGTGCCAGCAGGAATGGGGGCCCGAACTACAATGAGCAGTTCTTC	CASRNGGPNYNEQFF
TRBV11-2	-	-	TRBJ2-1	TGTGCCAGCAGCTATAGCCCATTTAGGGGGAATGAGCAGTTCTTC	CASSYSPFRGNEQFF
TRBV4-2	-	few	TRBJ2-7	TGTGCCAGCAGCCAAGAACGGGGCTACGAGCAGTACTTC	CASSQERGYEQYF
TRBV4-1	-	few	TRBJ2-1	TGCGCCAGCAGCCTAAAGGGGCCCTCCTACAATGAGCAGTTCTTC	CASSLKGPSYNEQFF
TRBV25-1	TRBD1	-	TRBJ2-5	TGTGCCAGCAGTGAATTATGGCCAGGGGGCGGAGAGACCCAGTACTTC	CASSELWPGGGETQYF
TRBV4-1	-	-	TRBJ2-1	TGCGCCAGCAGCCAAGAAGGGGTCCAGAGAACCAATGAGCAGTTCTTC	CASSQEGVQRTNEQFF